This TCR beta chain originates from a study of shared clonotypes between healthy human individuals. Study observations and caveats: The study found about 5% of naive CD4 clonotypes shared across several donors.

Under the authors' procedure: Junction-only sequences without quality scores were provided by ImmunoSEQ, so filtering was different. Assay used: immunoSEQ multiplex PCR; TCRdb lists only in-frame clones, some missing. The V and J calls and clone size are taken from that table; D and trimming were inferred from the DNA. The sample holds approximately 1,000,000 clones, about 72% seen once. Trimming removed 3 bases at V and 3 bases at J, with 8 bases between. Germline V CDR1 and CDR2: MNHEY, SVGAGI. The CDR3 spans 13 residues. Worth noting for this clone: Its cognate antigen is unknown.

The rearrangement uses TRBV6-5 and TRBJ2-5, with D possibly being TRBD2 (5 bases). The source is a man aged 18 to 35 in good health. Some clones in this sample may be carry-over from other donors' samples. The sequencing sample was made of memory CD4+ T cells from PBMCs. Subset described: CD45RA-negative fraction. The CDR3 DNA sequence: TGTGCCAGCAGTTATGCCGGGGAAGAGACCCAGTACTTC. Amino acid sequence: CASSYAGEETQYF.